This T cell receptor beta chain is drawn from a study of T-cell reconstitution after alpha-beta-depleted transplantation in children. Unique molecular identifiers were incorporated into the prepared TCRbeta library. One entry per CDR3 protein, called by TCRdb with MiXCR from the PCR reads. In the table there are some 640,000 distinct CDR3 sequences, roughly 17% of which are singletons. The germline V gene encodes CDR1 DFQATT and CDR2 SNEGSKA (reference sequence). The CDR3 loop spans 14 amino acids. Trimming shortened V by 6 bases and J by 6 bases, and 18 bases separated the two germline ends. This clonotype was sampled from a human donor who donated a stem cell graft to a child with acute myeloid leukemia. The material was PBMCs from the stem cell graft donor, obtained from the stem cell graft. This chain connects TRBV20-1 to TRBJ2-1; no reliable D call. The CDR3 loop reads CSALPWIRRNEQFF. The CDR3 coding sequence is TGCAGTGCACTACCCTGGATCCGCCGCAATGAGCAGTTCTTC.